What follows describes a single T cell receptor (beta chain). Its antigen is unknown. Overlapping HIV-1 Gag 15-mer peptides at 0.95 to 1 ug per peptide per mL were used. Sorted nonresponding memory CD4+ T cells were CD40L-negative, CD69-negative, CD45RO-high. The data were taken from a study of persistence of HIV-infected CD4 T cells. The wider study: Blood samples, up to roughly 200 mL, came from multiple time points, except a couple of leukapheresis donors sampled once.

Sequencing used immunoSEQ version 4 in survey mode. Here immunoSEQ multiplex PCR was the method, and the copy in TCRdb shows in-frame clones only, minus some. The data show about 41,000 clones, 70% to 80% seen once. This CDR3 contains 15 residues. Trimming took off 0 bases at V and 4 bases at J, with 14 bases between the two ends. Germline V gene data show CDR1 as SGHNT and CDR2 as YYREEE (reference sequence). The specimen was CD4+ T cells sorted from PBMCs after roughly 17-hour stimulation, collected from a patient who received antiretroviral therapy. This chain links TRBV5-4 with TRBJ2-7; D is tentatively TRBD1 or TRBD2 (5 bases each). This TCR was recovered from an adult man with HIV who was CMV-seropositive. The CDR3 bases are TGTGCCAGCAGCTTGGGGGGACCTGGGGTTTACGAGCAGTACTTC. This encodes CASSLGGPGVYEQYF. The whole variable domain, filled in from reference TRBV5-4 and TRBJ2-7, reads ETGVTQSPTHLIKTRGQQVTLRCSSQSGHNTVSWYQQALGQGPQFIFQYYREEENGRGNFPPRFSGLQFPNYSSELNVNALELDDSALYLCASSLGGPGVYEQYFGPGTRLTVT.